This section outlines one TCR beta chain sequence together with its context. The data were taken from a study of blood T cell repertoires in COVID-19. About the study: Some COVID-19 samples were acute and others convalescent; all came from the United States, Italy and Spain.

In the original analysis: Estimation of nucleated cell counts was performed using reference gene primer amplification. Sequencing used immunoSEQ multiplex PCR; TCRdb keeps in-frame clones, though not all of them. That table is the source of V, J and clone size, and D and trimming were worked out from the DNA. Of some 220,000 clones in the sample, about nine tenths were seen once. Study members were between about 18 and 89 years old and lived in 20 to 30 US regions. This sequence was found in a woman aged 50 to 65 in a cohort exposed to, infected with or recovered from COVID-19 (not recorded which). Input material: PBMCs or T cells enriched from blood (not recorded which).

Here the CDR3 DNA reads TGTGCCAGCTCACCCACTCAAGCACAGGGCGGCTATGGCTACACCTTC. This encodes CASSPTQAQGGYGYTF. The chain carries TRBV18 and TRBJ1-2, with D possibly matching TRBD1 (6 bases). Per the germline V gene, CDR1 is KGHSH and CDR2 is LQKENI. CDR3 size: 16 residues. V was clipped by 3 bases and J by 4 bases, with 18 bases between them.